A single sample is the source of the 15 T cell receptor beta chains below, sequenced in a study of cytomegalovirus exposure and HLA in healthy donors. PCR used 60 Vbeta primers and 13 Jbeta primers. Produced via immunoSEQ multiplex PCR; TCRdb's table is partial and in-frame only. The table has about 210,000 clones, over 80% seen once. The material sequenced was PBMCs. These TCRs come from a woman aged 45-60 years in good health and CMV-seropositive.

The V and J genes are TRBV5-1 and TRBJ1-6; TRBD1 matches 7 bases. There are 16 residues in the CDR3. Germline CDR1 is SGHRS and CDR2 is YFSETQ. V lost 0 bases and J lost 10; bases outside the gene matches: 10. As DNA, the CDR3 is TGCGCCAGCAGCTTGGCCGGTTCAGGGGGACGATCACCCCTCCACTTT. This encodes CASSLAGSGGRSPLHF.

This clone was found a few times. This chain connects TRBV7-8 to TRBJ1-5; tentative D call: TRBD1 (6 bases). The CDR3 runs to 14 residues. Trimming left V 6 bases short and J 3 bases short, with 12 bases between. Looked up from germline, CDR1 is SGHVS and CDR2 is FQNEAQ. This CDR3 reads CASSPGHINQPQHF. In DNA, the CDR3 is TGTGCCAGCAGTCCGGGACACATCAATCAGCCCCAGCATTTT.

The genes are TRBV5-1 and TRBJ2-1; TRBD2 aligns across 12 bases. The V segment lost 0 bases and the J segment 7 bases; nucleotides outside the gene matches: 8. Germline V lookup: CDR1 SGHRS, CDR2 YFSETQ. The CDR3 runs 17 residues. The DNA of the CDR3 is TGCGCCAGCAGCTTGGAGGCTAGCGGGGGGGCCATGAATGAGCAGTTCTTC. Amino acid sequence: CASSLEASGGAMNEQFF.

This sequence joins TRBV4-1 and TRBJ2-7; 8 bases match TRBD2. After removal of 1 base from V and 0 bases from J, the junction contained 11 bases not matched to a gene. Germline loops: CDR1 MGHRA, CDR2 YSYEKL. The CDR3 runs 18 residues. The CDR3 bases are TGCGCCAGCAGCCAAGTGCCCCTTAGCGGGGTAAGCTCCTACGAGCAGTACTTC. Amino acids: CASSQVPLSGVSSYEQYF.

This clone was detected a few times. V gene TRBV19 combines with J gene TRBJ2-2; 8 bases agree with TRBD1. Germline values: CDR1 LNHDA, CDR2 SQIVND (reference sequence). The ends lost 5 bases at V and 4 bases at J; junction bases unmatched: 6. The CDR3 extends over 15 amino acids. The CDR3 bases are TGTGCCAGTAGTTACGACAGGGGTGGCACCGGGGAGCTGTTTTTT. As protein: CASSYDRGGTGELFF.

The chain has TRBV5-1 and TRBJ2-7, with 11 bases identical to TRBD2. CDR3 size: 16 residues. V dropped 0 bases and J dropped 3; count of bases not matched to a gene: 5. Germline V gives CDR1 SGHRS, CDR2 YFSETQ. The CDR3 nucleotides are TGCGCCAGCAGCTTGGTTTCGCTAGCGGGGGGCTACGAGCAGTACTTC. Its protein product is CASSLVSLAGGYEQYF. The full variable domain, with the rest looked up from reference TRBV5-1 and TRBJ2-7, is KAGVTQTPRYLIKTRGQQVTLSCSPISGHRSVSWYQQTPGQGLQFLFEYFSETQRNKGNFPGRFSGRQFSNSRSEMNVSTLELGDSALYLCASSLVSLAGGYEQYFGPGTRLTVT.

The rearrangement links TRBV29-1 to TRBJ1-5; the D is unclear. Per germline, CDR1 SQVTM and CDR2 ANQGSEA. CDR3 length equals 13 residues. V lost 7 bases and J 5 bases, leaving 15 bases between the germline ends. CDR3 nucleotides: TGCAGCGCGGTGTGGAGTAAGGATCAGCCCCAGCATTTT. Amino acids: CSAVWSKDQPQHF.

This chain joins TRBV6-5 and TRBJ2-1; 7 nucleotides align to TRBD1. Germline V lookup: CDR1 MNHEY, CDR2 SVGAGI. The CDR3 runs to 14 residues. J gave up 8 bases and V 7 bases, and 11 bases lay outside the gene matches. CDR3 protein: CASTNDEGADEQFF. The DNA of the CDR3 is TGTGCCAGCACCAACGACGAGGGGGCAGATGAGCAGTTCTTC.

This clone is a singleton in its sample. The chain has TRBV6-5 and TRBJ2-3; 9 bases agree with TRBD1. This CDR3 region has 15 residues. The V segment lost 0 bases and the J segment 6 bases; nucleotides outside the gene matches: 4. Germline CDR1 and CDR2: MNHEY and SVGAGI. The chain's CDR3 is CASSYSRTGVDTQYF. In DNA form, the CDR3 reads TGTGCCAGCAGTTACTCTAGGACAGGGGTGGATACGCAGTATTTT.

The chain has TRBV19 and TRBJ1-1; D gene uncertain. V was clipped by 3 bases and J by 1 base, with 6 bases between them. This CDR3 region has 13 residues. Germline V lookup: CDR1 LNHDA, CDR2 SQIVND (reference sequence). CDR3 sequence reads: CASSINKNTEAFF. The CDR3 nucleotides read TGTGCCAGTAGTATTAATAAGAACACTGAAGCTTTCTTT.

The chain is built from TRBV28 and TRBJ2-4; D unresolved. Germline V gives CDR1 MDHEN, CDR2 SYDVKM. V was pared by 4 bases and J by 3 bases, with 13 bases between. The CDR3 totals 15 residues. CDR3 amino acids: CASSWVPAVKNIQYF. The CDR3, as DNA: TGTGCCAGCAGTTGGGTGCCGGCGGTCAAAAACATTCAGTACTTC.

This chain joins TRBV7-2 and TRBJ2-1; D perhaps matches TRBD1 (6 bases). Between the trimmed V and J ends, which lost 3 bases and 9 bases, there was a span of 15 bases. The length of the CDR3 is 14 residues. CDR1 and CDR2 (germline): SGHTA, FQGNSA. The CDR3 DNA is TGTGCCAGCAGCTTGGACAACGGGACACCTGAGCAGTTCTTC. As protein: CASSLDNGTPEQFF.

CDR3 coding DNA: TGTGCCAGCTCACCCCCGGACAGGGCCGGGGAGCTGTTTTTT. Translation gives CASSPPDRAGELFF. The rearrangement links TRBV18 to TRBJ2-2, with TRBD1 matching over 8 bases. The CDR3 extends over 14 amino acids. J was trimmed by 6 bases and V by 3 bases; bases with no gene match: 3. The germline CDR1 and CDR2 sequences are KGHSH and LQKENI. The whole variable domain, filled in from reference TRBV18 and TRBJ2-2, reads NAGVMQNPRHLVRRRGQEARLRCSPMKGHSHVYWYRQLPEEGLKFMVYLQKENIIDESGMPKERFSAEFPKEGPSILRIQQVVRGDSAAYFCASSPPDRAGELFFGEGSRLTVL.

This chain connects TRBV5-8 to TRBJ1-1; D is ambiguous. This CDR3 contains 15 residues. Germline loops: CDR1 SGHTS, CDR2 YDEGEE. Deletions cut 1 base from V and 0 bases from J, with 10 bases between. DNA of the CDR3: TGTGCCAGCAGCTTGCCGTCGACTATGAACACTGAAGCTTTCTTT. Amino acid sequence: CASSLPSTMNTEAFF. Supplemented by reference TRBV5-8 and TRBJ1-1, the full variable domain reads EAGVTQSPTHLIKTRGQQATLRCSPISGHTSVYWYQQALGLGLQFLLWYDEGEERNRGNFPPRFSGRQFPNYSSELNVNALELEDSALYLCASSLPSTMNTEAFFGQGTRLTVV.

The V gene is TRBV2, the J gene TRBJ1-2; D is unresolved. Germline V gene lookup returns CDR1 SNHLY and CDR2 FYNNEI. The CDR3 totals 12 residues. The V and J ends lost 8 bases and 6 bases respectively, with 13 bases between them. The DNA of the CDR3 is TGTGCCAGCGAGAGGGAAGGTAATGGCTACACCTTC. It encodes CASEREGNGYTF.